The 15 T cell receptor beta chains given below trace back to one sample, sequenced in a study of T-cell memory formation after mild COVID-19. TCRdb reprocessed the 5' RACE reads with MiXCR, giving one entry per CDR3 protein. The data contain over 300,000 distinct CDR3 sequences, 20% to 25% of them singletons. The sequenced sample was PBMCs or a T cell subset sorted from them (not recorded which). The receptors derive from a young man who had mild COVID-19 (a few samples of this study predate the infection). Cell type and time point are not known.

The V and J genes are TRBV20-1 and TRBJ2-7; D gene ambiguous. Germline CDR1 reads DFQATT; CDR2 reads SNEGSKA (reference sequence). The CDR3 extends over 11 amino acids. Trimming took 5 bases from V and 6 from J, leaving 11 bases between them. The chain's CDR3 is CSAPLGSEQYF. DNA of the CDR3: TGCAGTGCTCCGTTGGGGTCCGAGCAGTACTTC.

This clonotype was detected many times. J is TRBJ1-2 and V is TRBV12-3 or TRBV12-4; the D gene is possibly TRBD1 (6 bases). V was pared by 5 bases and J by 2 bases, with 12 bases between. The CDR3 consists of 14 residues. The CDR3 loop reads CASSPRGGNYGYTF. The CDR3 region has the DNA TGTGCCAGCAGTCCCCGGGGGGGCAACTATGGCTACACCTTC.

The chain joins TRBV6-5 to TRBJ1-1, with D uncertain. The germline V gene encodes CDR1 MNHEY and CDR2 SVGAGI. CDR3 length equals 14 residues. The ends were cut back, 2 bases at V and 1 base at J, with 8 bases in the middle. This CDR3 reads CASSYLWTNTEAFF. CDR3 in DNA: TGTGCCAGCAGTTACCTCTGGACGAACACTGAAGCTTTCTTT.

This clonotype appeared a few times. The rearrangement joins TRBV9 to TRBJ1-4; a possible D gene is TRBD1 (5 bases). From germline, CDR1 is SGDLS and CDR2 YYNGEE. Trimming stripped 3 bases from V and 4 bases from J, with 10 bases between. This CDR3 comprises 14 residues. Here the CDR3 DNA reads TGTGCCAGCAGCGCGGACATCATTAATGAAAAACTGTTTTTT. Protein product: CASSADIINEKLFF.

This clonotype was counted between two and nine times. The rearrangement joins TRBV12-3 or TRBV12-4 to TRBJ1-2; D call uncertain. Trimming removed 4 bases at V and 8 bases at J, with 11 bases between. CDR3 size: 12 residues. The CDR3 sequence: CASSSLLGGYTF. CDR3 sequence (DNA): TGTGCCAGCAGTTCGTTATTGGGCGGCTACACCTTC.

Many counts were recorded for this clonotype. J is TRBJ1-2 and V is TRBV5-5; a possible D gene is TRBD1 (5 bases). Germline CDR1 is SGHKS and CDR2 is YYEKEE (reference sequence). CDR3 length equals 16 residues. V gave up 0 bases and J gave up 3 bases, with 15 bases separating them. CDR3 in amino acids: CASSLVNQGSDYGYTF. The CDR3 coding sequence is TGTGCCAGCAGCTTGGTCAATCAGGGTTCGGACTATGGCTACACCTTC.

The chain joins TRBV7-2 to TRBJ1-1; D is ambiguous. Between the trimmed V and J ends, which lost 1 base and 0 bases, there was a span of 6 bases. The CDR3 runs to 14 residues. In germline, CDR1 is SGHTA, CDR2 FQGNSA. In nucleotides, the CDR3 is TGTGCCAGCAGCTTAGTAGTGCTGAACACTGAAGCTTTCTTT. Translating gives CASSLVVLNTEAFF. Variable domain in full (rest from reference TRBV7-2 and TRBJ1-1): GAGVSQSPSNKVTEKGKDVELRCDPISGHTALYWYRQSLGQGLEFLIYFQGNSAPDKSGLPSDRFSAERTGGSVSTLTIQRTQQEDSAVYLCASSLVVLNTEAFFGQGTRLTVV.

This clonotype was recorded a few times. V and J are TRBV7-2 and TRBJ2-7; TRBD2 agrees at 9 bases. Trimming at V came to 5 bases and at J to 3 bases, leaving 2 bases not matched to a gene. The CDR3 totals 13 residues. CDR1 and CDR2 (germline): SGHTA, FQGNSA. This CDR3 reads CASSVSGGYEQYF. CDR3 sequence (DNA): TGTGCCAGCAGCGTTAGCGGGGGCTACGAGCAGTACTTC.

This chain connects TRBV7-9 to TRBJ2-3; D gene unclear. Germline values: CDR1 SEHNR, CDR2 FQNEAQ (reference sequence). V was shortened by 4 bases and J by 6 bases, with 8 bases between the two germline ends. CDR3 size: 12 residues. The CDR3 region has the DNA TGTGCCAGCAGCTCCATTAGGGATACGCAGTATTTT. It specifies CASSSIRDTQYF.

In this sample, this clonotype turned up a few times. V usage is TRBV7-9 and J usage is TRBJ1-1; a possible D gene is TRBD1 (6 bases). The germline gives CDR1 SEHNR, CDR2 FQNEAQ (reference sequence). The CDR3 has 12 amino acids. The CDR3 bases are TGTGGGGCCGGGGGCGCAGGCACTGAAGCTTTCTTT. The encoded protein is CGAGGAGTEAFF.

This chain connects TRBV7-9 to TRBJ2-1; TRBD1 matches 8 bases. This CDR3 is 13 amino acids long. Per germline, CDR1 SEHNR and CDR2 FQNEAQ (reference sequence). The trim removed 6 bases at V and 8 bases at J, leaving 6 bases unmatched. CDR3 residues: CASRYRGIDEQFF. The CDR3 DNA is TGTGCCAGCAGATACAGGGGGATCGATGAGCAGTTCTTC.

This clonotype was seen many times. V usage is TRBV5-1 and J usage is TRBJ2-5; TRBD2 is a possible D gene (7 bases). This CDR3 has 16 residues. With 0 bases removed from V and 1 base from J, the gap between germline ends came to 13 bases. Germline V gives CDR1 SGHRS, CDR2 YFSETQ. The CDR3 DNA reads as TGCGCCAGCAGCTTGGCCGAGGGGGGGATCCAAGAGACCCAGTACTTC. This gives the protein CASSLAEGGIQETQYF. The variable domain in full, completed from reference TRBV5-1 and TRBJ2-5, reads KAGVTQTPRYLIKTRGQQVTLSCSPISGHRSVSWYQQTPGQGLQFLFEYFSETQRNKGNFPGRFSGRQFSNSRSEMNVSTLELGDSALYLCASSLAEGGIQETQYFGPGTRLLVL.

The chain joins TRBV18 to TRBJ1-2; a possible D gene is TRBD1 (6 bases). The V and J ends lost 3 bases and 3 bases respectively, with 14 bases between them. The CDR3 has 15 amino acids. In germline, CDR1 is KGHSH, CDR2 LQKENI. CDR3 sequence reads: CASSPGGGLYYGYTF. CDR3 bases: TGTGCCAGCTCACCCGGTGGGGGGCTCTACTATGGCTACACCTTC.

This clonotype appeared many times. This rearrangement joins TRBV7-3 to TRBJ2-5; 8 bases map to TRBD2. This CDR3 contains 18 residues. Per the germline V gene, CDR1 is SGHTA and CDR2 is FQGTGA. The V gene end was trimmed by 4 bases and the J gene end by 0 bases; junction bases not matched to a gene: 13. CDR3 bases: TGTGCCAGCAGCTCCCGCCCGGTGTTAGCGGGGAACCAAGAGACCCAGTACTTC. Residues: CASSSRPVLAGNQETQYF.

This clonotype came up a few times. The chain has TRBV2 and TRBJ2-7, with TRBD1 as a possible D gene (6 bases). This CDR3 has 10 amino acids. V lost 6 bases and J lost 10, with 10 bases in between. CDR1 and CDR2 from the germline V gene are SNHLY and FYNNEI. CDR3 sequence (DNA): TGTGCCAGCAGCGCGGACAGACAGTACTTC. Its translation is CASSADRQYF.